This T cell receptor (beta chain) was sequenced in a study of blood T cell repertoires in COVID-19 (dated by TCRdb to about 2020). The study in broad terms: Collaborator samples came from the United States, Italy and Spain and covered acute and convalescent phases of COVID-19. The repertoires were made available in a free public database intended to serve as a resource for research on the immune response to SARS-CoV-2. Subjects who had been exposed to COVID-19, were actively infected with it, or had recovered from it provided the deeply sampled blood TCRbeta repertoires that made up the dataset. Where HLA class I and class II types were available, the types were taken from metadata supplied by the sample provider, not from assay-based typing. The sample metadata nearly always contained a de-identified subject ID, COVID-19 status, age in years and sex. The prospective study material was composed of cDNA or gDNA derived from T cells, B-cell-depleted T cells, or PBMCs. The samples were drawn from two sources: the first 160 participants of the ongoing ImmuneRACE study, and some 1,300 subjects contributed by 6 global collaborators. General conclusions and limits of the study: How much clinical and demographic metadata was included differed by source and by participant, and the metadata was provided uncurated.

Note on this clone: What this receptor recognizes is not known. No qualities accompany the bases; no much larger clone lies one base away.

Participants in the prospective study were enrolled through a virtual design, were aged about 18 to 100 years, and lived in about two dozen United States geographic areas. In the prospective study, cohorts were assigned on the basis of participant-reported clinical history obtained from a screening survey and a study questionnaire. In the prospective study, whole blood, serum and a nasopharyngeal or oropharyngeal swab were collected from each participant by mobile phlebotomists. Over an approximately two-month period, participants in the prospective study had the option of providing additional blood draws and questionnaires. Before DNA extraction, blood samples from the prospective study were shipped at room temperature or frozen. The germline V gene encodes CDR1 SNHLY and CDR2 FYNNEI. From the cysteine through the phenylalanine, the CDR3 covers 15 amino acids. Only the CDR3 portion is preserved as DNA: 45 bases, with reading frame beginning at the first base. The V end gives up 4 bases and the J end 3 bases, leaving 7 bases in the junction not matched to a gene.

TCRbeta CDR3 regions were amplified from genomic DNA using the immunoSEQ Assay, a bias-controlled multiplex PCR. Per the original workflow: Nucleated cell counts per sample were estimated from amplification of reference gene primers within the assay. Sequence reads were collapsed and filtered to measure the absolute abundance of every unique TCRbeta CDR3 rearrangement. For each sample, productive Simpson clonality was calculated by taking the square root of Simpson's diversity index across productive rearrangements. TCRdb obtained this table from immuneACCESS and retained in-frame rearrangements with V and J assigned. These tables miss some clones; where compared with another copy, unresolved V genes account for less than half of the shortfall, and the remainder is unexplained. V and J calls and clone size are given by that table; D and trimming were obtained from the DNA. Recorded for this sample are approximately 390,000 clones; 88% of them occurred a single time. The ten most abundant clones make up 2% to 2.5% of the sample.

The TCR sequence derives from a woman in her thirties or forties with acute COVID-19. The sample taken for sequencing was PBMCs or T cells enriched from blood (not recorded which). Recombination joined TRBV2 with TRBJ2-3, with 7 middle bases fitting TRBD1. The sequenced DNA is TGTGCCAGCAGTGCCCCCGGACAGGTTACAGATACGCAGTATTTT. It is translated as CASSAPGQVTDTQYF. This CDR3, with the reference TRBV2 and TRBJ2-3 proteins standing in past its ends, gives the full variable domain EPEVTQTPSHQVTQMGQEVILRCVPISNHLYFYWYRQILGQKVEFLVSFYNNEISEKSEIFDDQFSVERPDGSNFTLKIRSTKLEDSAMYFCASSAPGQVTDTQYFGPGTRLTVL.